In this sample, the clone carrying this T cell receptor (beta chain) turned up a few times. The CDR3 is 13 residues long. CDR1 KGHDR and CDR2 SFDVKD come from the germline V gene. Trimming cost V 2 bases and J 8 bases, with 8 bases left between them. These data come from a study of T cells in Graves' hyperthyroidism and ophthalmopathy. About the research overall: Prior to any treatment, at the point of initial diagnosis, peripheral blood was collected.

It was considered stable Graves' hyperthyroidism when ophthalmopathy did not progress within 18 months. Amplified TCR beta CDR3 regions came from RNA transcripts. The HTBI primer set was used in a first-round RT-PCR of the TCR CDR3. In TCRdb, the multiplex PCR reads were re-called with MiXCR into one record per CDR3 protein. This sample has fewer than 800,000 distinct CDR3 sequences, with 16% found just once. Sequencing was done on a sample of blood. This chain links TRBV24-1 with TRBJ2-2; no firm D call. This clonotype was obtained from a man between 18 and 29 years old with Graves' hyperthyroidism. In DNA form, the CDR3 reads TGTGCCACCAGTGATTGGGCATTTGGGGAGCTGTTTTTT. Amino acid sequence: CATSDWAFGELFF.